The TCR beta chain under discussion was sequenced for a study of somatic mutations in cytotoxic T cells in rheumatoid arthritis (TCRdb year 2017). About the full investigation: Right after diagnosis and prior to the start of any treatment, under 35 ml EDTA of peripheral blood was drawn from patients. In newly diagnosed rheumatoid arthritis without treatment, the study examined if expanded CD8+ T-cell clones harbor somatic mutations, relying on TCRB deep sequencing to characterize clonality. Sorted V beta1+ cells also underwent TCRB sequencing, and some V beta antibody-stained T-cell populations were flow-sorted at nearly 100% purity on a FACSAria II or Sony SH800. Patient and control groups had essentially identical median ages. A total of 65 rheumatoid arthritis patients and about 21 healthy controls underwent TCRB deep sequencing.

Genomic DNA underwent TCRB CDR3 sequencing using the immunoSEQ assay. In the original analysis: Patient CD8+ clones larger than 1% were compared against published virus-specific TCRB sequences, and only a few matched. Nothing other than productive TCRB rearrangements was included in the analyses. Defining a clone by its unique TCRB CDR3 sequence, the study calculated clonality as a productive clonality index derived from Shannon entropy. Repertoire overlap between two samples was calculated from the template counts of each clone relative to total templates per sample. V-gene usage measured by flow cytometry correlated with TCRB sequencing V-gene usage, with a Spearman r of less than 0.65. TCRdb retrieved this table from immuneACCESS and kept in-frame rearrangements only. Not all clones are present; in checked studies, unresolved V genes account for under half, and no reason is known for the remainder. V and J calls and clone size come straight from that table; D and trimming were deduced from the DNA. Here the sample has around 3,500 clones; about 84% occur a single time. Clones ranked in the top ten supply 55% to 80% of the sample.

Flow cytometry confirmed the purity of CD4+ and CD8+ cells that had been isolated by positive magnetic bead selection on an AutoMACS. After a first flow cytometry screen using a TCR V beta antibody panel, clonal expansions were characterized through TCRB deep sequencing of sorted CD8+ fractions. Peripheral blood mononuclear cells were isolated by Ficoll-Paque PLUS density gradient separation. Nucleospin Tissue or Tissue XS kits were used to extract DNA from CD4-enriched, CD8-enriched or PBMC samples, and a Qubit 2.0 fluorometer was used for quantification. This clone occurred once. No cognate antigen has been identified for it. Within one base of it there is no much larger clone, and no base qualities were kept. General study outcomes and caveats: An increase of CD8+ clonality with age was seen in patients (Spearman r ≈ 0.49) but not in healthy controls. Viral specificity could not be ruled out by absence from virus-specific databases, and the antigen targets of the expanded CD8+ clones remained unknown. In about an eighth of the roughly 65 patients, more than 20% of CD8+ cells belonged to the largest CD8+ clone, while several identical CD8+ TCRB sequences were shared between blood and synovial fluid. There was no significant difference in CD8+ T-cell clonality between rheumatoid arthritis patients and age-matched healthy controls.

The source of this sequence is a middle-aged man with rheumatoid arthritis. Sequenced: CD8+ T cells sorted from blood.

The nucleotides are TGTGCCAGCAGCCCGGGGGGGCGGCACAATGAGCAGTTCTTC. Translated, it gives CASSPGGRHNEQFF. The rearrangement joined TRBV9 to TRBJ2-1; 8 central nucleotides agree with TRBD2. The V end gives up 4 bases and the J end 5 bases, leaving 5 bases in the junction not matched to a gene. The germline V gene provides CDR1 SGDLS and CDR2 YYNGEE. The CDR3 measures 14 amino acids from cysteine to phenylalanine. The sequence is cut down to CDR3 DNA, 42 bases in frame from base 1. Here the CDR3 is joined to the reference TRBV9 and TRBJ2-1 genes, and the full variable domain is: DSGVTQTPKHLITATGQRVTLRCSPRSGDLSVYWYQQSLDQGLQFLIQYYNGEERAKGNILERFSAQQFPDLHSELNLSSLELGDSALYFCASSPGGRHNEQFFGPGTRLTVL.